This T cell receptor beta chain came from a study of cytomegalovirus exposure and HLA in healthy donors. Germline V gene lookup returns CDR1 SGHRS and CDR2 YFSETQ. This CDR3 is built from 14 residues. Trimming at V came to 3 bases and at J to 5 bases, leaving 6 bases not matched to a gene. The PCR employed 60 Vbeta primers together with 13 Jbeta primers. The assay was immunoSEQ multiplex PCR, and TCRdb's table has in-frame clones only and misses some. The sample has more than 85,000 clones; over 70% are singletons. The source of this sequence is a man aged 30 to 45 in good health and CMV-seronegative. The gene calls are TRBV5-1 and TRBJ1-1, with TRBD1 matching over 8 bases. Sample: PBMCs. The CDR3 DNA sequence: TGCGCCAGCAGCTCGCAGGGGGCGCGGACTGAAGCTTTCTTT. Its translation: CASSSQGARTEAFF.